This TCR beta chain was captured in a study of response to subunit inactivated influenza vaccine. General observations from the study: It was suggested by the authors that few new T cells are recruited by each seasonal influenza vaccination.

CDR3 length: 15 residues. J gave up 4 bases and V 3 bases, and 8 bases lay outside the gene matches. Germline values: CDR1 MGHDK, CDR2 SYGVNS. TCRdb called the RT-PCR reads again in MiXCR, with one record for every CDR3 protein. The table has about 540,000 distinct CDR3 sequences, around 25% seen once. A word on this clonotype: Its antigen is as yet unknown.

These data also formed part of another study, on T cells expressing NK-cell markers. This second study notes: cDNA encoding TCR beta was synthesized via 5'RACE template switching incorporating UMIs. In four donors, these clonotypes also led the CD3+CD56-NKG2C+ fraction.

The material was CD4+ T cells sorted from PBMCs, obtained approximately 13 days after vaccination. The source of this sequence is a man in his fifties who received an inactivated influenza vaccine. V is TRBV25-1 and J is TRBJ2-7; 8 positions match TRBD2. The CDR3 reads CASSDAGGPFYEQYF. The CDR3 DNA reads TGTGCCAGCAGTGATGCGGGAGGCCCCTTTTACGAGCAGTACTTC.